This T cell receptor beta chain was sequenced for a study of blood T cell repertoires in COVID-19. Study-wide background: Researchers got acute and convalescent COVID-19 samples from the United States, Italy and Spain.

This clone was seen once. Germline V gene lookup returns CDR1 MDHEN and CDR2 SYDVKM. This CDR3 region has 16 residues. The V and J ends lost 5 bases and 8 bases respectively, with 24 bases between them. Study processing details: Scientists estimated how many nucleated cells there were by amplifying reference gene primers. The table came from immunoSEQ multiplex PCR; TCRdb's copy has only in-frame clones and leaves some out. V, J and clone size derive from that table, while D and trimming were established from the DNA sequence. The sample includes about 440,000 clones, roughly nine tenths of them seen just once.

The rearrangement links TRBV28 to TRBJ1-2; tentatively, D is TRBD1 (6 bases). The specimen sequenced was PBMCs or T cells enriched from blood (not recorded which). The origin of this receptor is a woman aged 18-29 years with acute COVID-19. Written as DNA, the CDR3 is TGTGCCAGCAGTCCCGGGACACCTGATAGCATCCTAGGCTACACCTTC. Protein product: CASSPGTPDSILGYTF.